This entry describes one TCR beta chain. Its specificity is not known. The data are from a study of T cell repertoires in cytomegalovirus infection. For the study at large: Public TCR beta signatures indicated both CMV infection and matching HLA type.

The germline V gene encodes CDR1 SEHNR and CDR2 FQNEAQ (reference sequence). The CDR3 spans 15 residues. V lost 5 bases and J 7 bases, leaving 20 bases between the germline ends. TCRdb itself ran the reads through MiXCR, one entry per CDR3 protein. The data hold under 200,000 distinct CDR3 sequences, with nearly 9.5% observed a single time. Study-level findings and limits: HLA-C-restricted, CMV-specific TCR beta clonotypes were dominant ex vivo. Identification of carriers of CMV plus the relevant HLA was achieved through cumulative public TCR beta family frequency.

V and J are TRBV7-9 and TRBJ1-2; D not certain. The sample consisted of PBMCs. This clonotype was sampled from a human donor in good health (CMV status not recorded). Some clones in this sample may be carry-over from other donors' samples. This chain's CDR3 is CASSPEDGAFSGYTF. Written as DNA, the CDR3 is TGTGCCAGCAGCCCGGAGGACGGCGCATTCAGTGGCTACACCTTC. The full variable domain, with the rest looked up from reference TRBV7-9 and TRBJ1-2, is DTGVSQNPRHKITKRGQNVTFRCDPISEHNRLYWYRQTLGQGPEFLTYFQNEAQLEKSRLLSDRFSAERPKGSFSTLEIQRTEQGDSAMYLCASSPEDGAFSGYTFGSGTRLTVV.